The entry that follows covers one T cell receptor (beta chain) sequence. This specimen comes from a study of T cells after yellow fever vaccination. CDR1 and CDR2 from the germline V gene are SGHNT and YYREEE (reference sequence). V trimming: 5 bases; J trimming: 3 bases; junction bases outside the gene matches: 7. This CDR3 is built from 14 residues. TCRdb re-derived calls from the 5' RACE reads in MiXCR, one entry per CDR3 protein. The repertoire consists of a few hundred thousand distinct CDR3 sequences, with less than 20% occurring once and the leading ten covering 17%. This TCR was sampled from a man between 18 and 29 years old who received the YFV17D yellow fever vaccine. This rearrangement joins TRBV5-4 to TRBJ2-5; the match to TRBD1 covers 7 bases. Source: PBMCs, taken roughly 5 days after the first yellow fever vaccination. CDR3 sequence: CASRHATGKETQYF. In DNA form, the CDR3 reads TGTGCCAGCAGACATGCGACAGGGAAAGAGACCCAGTACTTC.